Listed here are 15 T cell receptor beta chains from one sample, sequenced in a study of chemoradiotherapy in HPV16-positive cancers. Clones were sequenced by immunoSEQ multiplex PCR, and TCRdb holds only the in-frame ones, with some missing. The repertoire includes about 22,000 clones, around two thirds of them detected once, and around 2.6% sits in the top ten. Sample collection was performed from a patient who underwent chemoradiotherapy. Source of these receptors: a human donor with HPV-associated anogenital cancer.

V gene TRBV15 combines with J gene TRBJ1-3, with 10 nucleotides matching TRBD1. The CDR3 extends over 15 amino acids. J was trimmed by 4 bases and V by 4 bases; bases with no gene match: 4. Germline V lookup: CDR1 LNHNV, CDR2 YYDKDF (reference sequence). CDR3 DNA: TGTGCCACCAGCAATGGACAGGGGGGAGGAAACACCATATATTTT. It is translated as CATSNGQGGGNTIYF.

The chain employs TRBV7-2 and TRBJ1-5; D not resolved. The V gene's germline CDR1 is SGHTA and CDR2 FQGNSA. This CDR3 comprises 12 residues. Deletions cut 8 bases from V and 3 bases from J, with 8 bases between. As DNA, the CDR3 is TGTGCCAGCCGGGGTCTCAATCAGCCCCAGCATTTT. This encodes CASRGLNQPQHF. Drawing the rest from reference TRBV7-2 and TRBJ1-5, the complete variable domain is GAGVSQSPSNKVTEKGKDVELRCDPISGHTALYWYRQSLGQGLEFLIYFQGNSAPDKSGLPSDRFSAERTGGSVSTLTIQRTQQEDSAVYLCASRGLNQPQHFGDGTRLSIL.

This clone was seen a handful of times. This chain connects TRBV28 to TRBJ1-2; D call uncertain. CDR1 and CDR2 from the germline V gene are MDHEN and SYDVKM. The CDR3 is 13 residues long. V was pared by 6 bases and J by 7 bases, with 15 bases between. The CDR3 nucleotides read TGTGCCAGCAGCGTCCCGGGATACACTGGCTACACCTTC. It codes for CASSVPGYTGYTF.

The chain's CDR3 is CASQEFPTDTQYF. DNA of the CDR3: TGCGCCAGCCAGGAGTTCCCCACAGATACGCAGTATTTT. The chain combines TRBV5-1 with TRBJ2-3; no clear D. Looked up from germline, CDR1 is SGHRS and CDR2 is YFSETQ. V lost 7 bases to trimming and J lost 2 bases, with 11 bases between them. CDR3 size: 13 residues.

This clone was seen only a few times. The V call is TRBV7-2, the J call TRBJ1-5, with D tentatively TRBD1 (6 bases). V was clipped by 5 bases and J by 7 bases, with 15 bases between them. The CDR3 sequence is 14 residues long. The germline V gene has CDR1 SGHTA and CDR2 FQGNSA. CDR3 bases: TGTGCCAGCAGCCAAAACGGGGGGCGACAGCCCCAGCATTTT. Translated, it gives CASSQNGGRQPQHF.

The chain combines TRBV5-6 with TRBJ2-1; maybe TRBD1 (7 bases). Deletions cut 0 bases from V and 4 bases from J, with 14 bases between. The CDR3 spans 16 residues. The germline V gene encodes CDR1 SGHDT and CDR2 YYEEEE. In nucleotides, the CDR3 is TGTGCCAGCAGCTTGGAAGGGGGCGGGACTTACAATGAGCAGTTCTTC. Protein sequence: CASSLEGGGTYNEQFF.

The V call is TRBV19, the J call TRBJ2-2, with 7 bases identical to TRBD2. The CDR3 loop spans 14 amino acids. Per germline, CDR1 LNHDA and CDR2 SQIVND (reference sequence). The J segment lost 1 base and the V segment lost 7 bases, leaving 3 bases of the junction unmatched. CDR3 loop: CASKPSGNTGELFF. Written as DNA, the CDR3 is TGTGCCAGTAAACCTAGCGGGAACACCGGGGAGCTGTTTTTT.

The chain uses TRBV29-1 and TRBJ2-3; D assignment may be TRBD1 or TRBD2 (5 bases each). The germline gives CDR1 SQVTM, CDR2 ANQGSEA. The CDR3 is made up of 14 amino acids. Trimming shortened V by 3 bases and J by 2 bases, and 12 bases separated the two germline ends. The CDR3 DNA sequence: TGCAGCGTTGAGGGGCGGGCGCTCACAGATACGCAGTATTTT. It translates to CSVEGRALTDTQYF.

The chain has TRBV7-2 and TRBJ2-2, with TRBD1 matching 10 bases. The V segment lost 5 bases and the J segment 4 bases; nucleotides outside the gene matches: 7. The germline V gene has CDR1 SGHTA and CDR2 FQGNSA. This CDR3 comprises 16 residues. CDR3 in amino acids: CASSPRQGASTGELFF. The CDR3 nucleotides are TGTGCCAGCAGCCCTAGACAGGGGGCGAGCACCGGGGAGCTGTTTTTT.

This clone was picked up a small number of times. The chain combines TRBV10-3 with TRBJ2-3; 8 bases fit TRBD2. CDR1 is ENHRY and CDR2 is SYGVKD in the germline V gene. The trim removed 8 bases at V and 4 bases at J, leaving 8 bases unmatched. There are 14 residues in the CDR3. CDR3 DNA: TGTGCCATCGGATGGGCGGGAGGCGCAGATACGCAGTATTTT. Encoded protein: CAIGWAGGADTQYF.

V is TRBV5-5 and J is TRBJ2-1; 7 bases are a match to TRBD1. Germline CDR1 SGHKS, CDR2 YYEKEE (reference sequence). The CDR3 contains 12 residues. Trimming took 4 bases from V and 8 from J; bases not matched to a gene: 3. CDR3: CASSGTGDEQFF. The CDR3, as DNA: TGTGCCAGCAGCGGAACAGGGGATGAGCAGTTCTTC.

This clone was counted a single time. This chain connects TRBV4-1 to TRBJ1-6; the match to TRBD1 covers 8 bases. The trim removed 4 bases at V and 10 bases at J, leaving 12 bases unmatched. The CDR3 has 16 residues. Germline V gives CDR1 MGHRA, CDR2 YSYEKL. The CDR3 region has the DNA TGCGCCAGCAGCCTAAAGGGACAGGATAACTACTCACCCCTCCACTTT. Protein product: CASSLKGQDNYSPLHF.

The chain has TRBV29-1 and TRBJ2-7; 7 bases fit TRBD2. The CDR3 extends over 12 amino acids. After removal of 7 bases from V and 3 bases from J, the junction contained 6 bases not matched to a gene. The V gene's germline CDR1 is SQVTM and CDR2 ANQGSEA. CDR3: CSAASGNYEQYF. CDR3 DNA: TGCAGCGCCGCTAGCGGCAACTACGAGCAGTACTTC.

The chain recombines TRBV5-4 with TRBJ2-7, with D possibly TRBD2 on 7 matching bases. From germline, CDR1 is SGHNT and CDR2 YYREEE (reference sequence). The ends were cut back, 1 base at V and 7 bases at J, with 18 bases in the middle. This CDR3 is 15 amino acids long. CDR3 DNA: TGTGCCAGCAGCTTGCCGGGACAAGGGGGGGCGGAGCAGTACTTC. It codes for CASSLPGQGGAEQYF.

This chain connects TRBV25-1 to TRBJ2-7; D might be TRBD2 (6 bases). V lost 4 bases, J lost 2 bases, and 9 bases lay in between. Germline-derived CDR1 and CDR2 are MGHDK and SYGVNS. The CDR3 has 13 amino acids. The CDR3 loop reads CASSAGVPYEQYF. The CDR3 nucleotides are TGTGCCAGCAGTGCGGGAGTACCCTACGAGCAGTACTTC.